This T cell receptor beta chain was observed in a study of cytomegalovirus exposure and HLA in healthy donors. The V gene's germline CDR1 is MNHEY and CDR2 SMNVEV (reference sequence). With 1 base clipped from V and 8 bases from J, the junction kept 10 bases outside the gene matches. This CDR3 is built from 16 residues. Study findings and constraints: A prior analysis recorded that most TCR beta V segments were productive about 87% or about 30% of the time.

Use of 60 Vbeta and 13 Jbeta primers characterized the PCR. Using immunoSEQ multiplex PCR, the repertoire was profiled, and TCRdb retains in-frame clones only, with some absent. In all, the sample yields 45,000 or so clones. To note about this clone: Its antigen is as yet unknown.

J is TRBJ2-1 and V is TRBV27; 8 bases match TRBD2. This TCR came from a male donor in good health and CMV-seronegative. The sequencing input was PBMCs. CDR3 region: CASSLLASGRGDEQFF. Written as DNA, the CDR3 is TGTGCCAGCAGTTTATTGGCCAGCGGGAGAGGCGATGAGCAGTTCTTC.